Listed below are T cell receptor beta chains from one sample, sequenced in a study of shared clonotypes between healthy human individuals. Generated by immunoSEQ multiplex PCR, the TCRdb table keeps only in-frame clones and is missing some. In the table there are roughly 2 million clones, about 95% of which are singletons. The specimen sequenced was naive CD4+ T cells sorted from blood. The receptor source for this set is a man younger than 30 in good health. The CDR3 runs from the conserved cysteine through the conserved F or W. D genes are given only for firm matches. Some rows mark clone size as missing; the rest say once, few, many or name a class of expanded clone.

d_call,j_call,v_call,clone_size,cdr3_aa,cdr3_nt
TRBD2,TRBJ2-5,TRBV7-2,.,CASSSQGGRGETQYF,TGTGCCAGCAGTTCCCAAGGCGGGAGGGGTGAGACCCAGTACTTC
TRBD1,TRBJ1-4,TRBV30,.,CACSGQGANEKLFF,TGTGCCTGTTCTGGACAGGGCGCTAATGAAAAACTGTTTTTT
TRBD1,TRBJ1-2,TRBV6-1,.,CASSEVGQGSFGYTF,TGTGCCAGCAGTGAGGTGGGACAGGGGTCGTTCGGCTACACCTTC
TRBD1,TRBJ2-7,TRBV2,.,CASKRTGGDEQYF,TGTGCCAGCAAGCGGACAGGGGGCGACGAGCAGTACTTC
.,TRBJ1-6,TRBV7-9,.,CASSLGGLNNSPLHF,TGTGCCAGCAGCTTAGGGGGATTGAATAATTCACCCCTCCACTTT
TRBD1,TRBJ2-7,TRBV2,.,CASSDLGQVPYEQYF,TGTGCCAGCAGTGATCTGGGACAGGTGCCCTACGAGCAGTACTTC
TRBD2,TRBJ2-1,TRBV5-6,.,CASSFKASGYNEQFF,TGTGCCAGCAGCTTCAAGGCTAGCGGATACAATGAGCAGTTCTTC
.,TRBJ2-2,TRBV5-1,.,CASTPEGPDRAGELFF,TGCGCCAGCACCCCGGAGGGCCCGGATAGAGCCGGGGAGCTGTTTTTT
TRBD1,TRBJ1-2,TRBV29-1,.,CSAGDRSTNYGYTF,TGCAGCGCGGGGGACAGAAGTACTAACTATGGCTACACCTTC
TRBD1,TRBJ1-2,TRBV6-5,.,CASSGPGQGTYGYTF,TGTGCCAGCAGCGGTCCGGGACAGGGTACCTATGGCTACACCTTC
.,TRBJ1-5,TRBV28,.,CASSPLVEGNQPQHF,TGTGCCAGCAGTCCCCTAGTCGAGGGCAATCAGCCCCAGCATTTT
TRBD2,TRBJ2-3,TRBV5-4,.,CASSVGTSGTTDTQYF,TGTGCCAGCAGCGTCGGGACTAGCGGGACGACAGATACGCAGTATTTT
.,TRBJ1-6,TRBV6-6,.,CASTSFGSPLHF,TGTGCCAGCACCTCGTTTGGATCACCCCTCCACTTT
TRBD2,TRBJ2-7,TRBV7-9,.,CASSPGTSGGRNEQYF,TGTGCCAGCAGCCCCGGGACTAGCGGGGGGCGGAACGAGCAGTACTTC
.,TRBJ2-1,TRBV6-5,.,CASSQTPSNEQFF,TGTGCCAGCAGTCAGACCCCGAGCAATGAGCAGTTCTTC
.,TRBJ1-5,TRBV6-1,.,CASSSSGIPYQPQHF,TGTGCCAGCAGCTCGAGTGGGATACCTTATCAGCCCCAGCATTTT
.,TRBJ1-1,TRBV15,.,CATSTLVTTGLGSRGSKTEAFF,TGTGCCACCAGCACCCTGGTAACGACCGGGCTCGGGAGCCGGGGGTCTAAGACTGAAGCTTTCTTT
TRBD2,TRBJ2-7,TRBV6-5,.,CASRIAGLTYEQYF,TGTGCCAGCAGGATAGCGGGGCTTACCTACGAGCAGTACTTC
.,TRBJ1-4,TRBV5-4,.,CASSSRDSSPNEKLFF,TGTGCCAGCAGTTCCCGGGACTCCTCACCTAATGAAAAACTGTTTTTT
.,TRBJ2-3,TRBV7-2,.,CASGRRGTDTQYF,TGTGCCAGCGGACGACGAGGCACAGATACGCAGTATTTT
.,TRBJ2-2,TRBV7-9,.,CASSFWANTGELFF,TGTGCCAGCAGCTTCTGGGCGAACACCGGGGAGCTGTTTTTT
.,TRBJ2-7,TRBV25-1,.,CASSALGGATYEQYF,TGTGCCAGCAGTGCCCTTGGTGGGGCCACCTACGAGCAGTACTTC
.,TRBJ2-5,TRBV7-2,.,CASSNKETQYF,TGTGCCAGCAGTAATAAAGAGACCCAGTACTTC
.,TRBJ1-2,TRBV6-5,.,CASSYLGSGGYTF,TGTGCCAGCAGTTACTTGGGGTCCGGAGGCTACACCTTC
TRBD2,TRBJ2-5,TRBV5-1,.,CASSPDPSGGGYTQETQYF,TGCGCCAGCAGCCCCGATCCTAGCGGGGGGGGATACACTCAAGAGACCCAGTACTTC
.,TRBJ2-7,TRBV7-9,.,CASSLTGRTYEQYF,TGTGCCAGCAGCCTCACCGGGAGAACCTACGAGCAGTACTTC
.,TRBJ1-6,TRBV10-3,.,CAISEGQAYNSPLHF,TGTGCCATCAGTGAGGGACAAGCCTATAATTCACCCCTCCACTTT
.,TRBJ2-6,TRBV19,.,CASSMSGSGANVLTF,TGTGCCAGTAGTATGTCGGGTTCAGGGGCCAACGTCCTGACTTTC
.,TRBJ1-2,TRBV18,.,CASSPKIGYGYTF,TGTGCCAGCTCACCCAAGATCGGGTATGGCTACACCTTC
TRBD1,TRBJ1-1,TRBV2,.,CASRRTGPTEAFF,TGTGCCAGCAGGCGGACAGGGCCCACTGAAGCTTTCTTT
.,TRBJ1-1,TRBV18,.,CASSASRGGTEAFF,TGTGCCAGCTCGGCCAGTCGGGGGGGCACTGAAGCTTTCTTT
TRBD1,TRBJ1-1,TRBV5-1,.,CASSARQGLDTEAFF,TGCGCCAGCAGCGCACGACAGGGGTTGGACACTGAAGCTTTCTTT
TRBD2,TRBJ2-7,TRBV5-4,.,CASSSYSGSGSYEQYF,TGTGCCAGCAGCTCATATAGCGGGAGTGGTTCCTACGAGCAGTACTTC
.,TRBJ2-7,TRBV28,.,CASSTRANYEQYF,TGTGCCAGCAGTACCCGGGCAAACTACGAGCAGTACTTC
.,TRBJ1-2,TRBV7-9,.,CASSWREVNYGYTF,TGTGCCAGCAGCTGGCGGGAGGTCAACTATGGCTACACCTTC
TRBD1,TRBJ1-1,TRBV10-3,.,CAIGGQTNTEAFF,TGTGCCATCGGGGGACAGACGAACACTGAAGCTTTCTTT
TRBD2,TRBJ2-7,TRBV13,.,CASSPGTSGGYEQYF,TGTGCCAGCAGCCCGGGGACTAGCGGGGGATACGAGCAGTACTTC
.,TRBJ1-1,TRBV10-1,few,CASSERSGDTEAFF,TGCGCCAGCAGTGAGCGCTCCGGGGACACTGAAGCTTTCTTT
.,TRBJ1-4,TRBV6-5,.,CASSPRVGSEKLFF,TGTGCCAGCAGCCCCCGGGTGGGGAGCGAAAAACTGTTTTTT
.,TRBJ1-2,TRBV4-1,few,CASSQAGANYGYTF,TGCGCCAGCAGCCAAGCAGGGGCTAACTATGGCTACACCTTC
TRBD2,TRBJ2-1,TRBV7-9,.,CASSVGTSGNEQFF,TGTGCCAGCAGCGTCGGGACTAGCGGCAATGAGCAGTTCTTC
TRBD1,TRBJ1-2,TRBV4-1,.,CASSEGVDRSTNYGYTF,TGCGCCAGCAGCGAAGGGGTGGACAGGTCAACTAACTATGGCTACACCTTC
TRBD1,TRBJ1-5,TRBV6-5,few,CASRTGNRGPQHF,TGTGCCAGCAGGACAGGGAACAGAGGGCCCCAGCATTTT
.,TRBJ1-2,TRBV6-1,.,CASSRDYGYTF,TGTGCCAGCAGCAGGGACTATGGCTACACCTTC
TRBD1,TRBJ1-4,TRBV19,.,CASTGTERRTNEKLFF,TGTGCCAGCACTGGGACAGAAAGAAGAACTAATGAAAAACTGTTTTTT
TRBD1,TRBJ2-7,TRBV7-2,.,CASSLEIVRTGDYEQYF,TGTGCCAGCAGCTTAGAGATAGTAAGGACAGGGGATTACGAGCAGTACTTC
.,TRBJ1-1,TRBV21-1,.,CASSKRYRGRPEAFF,TGTGCCAGCAGCAAGCGTTACAGGGGAAGGCCTGAAGCTTTCTTT
.,TRBJ1-2,TRBV28,many,CASRDVRGPGYTF,TGTGCCAGCAGGGACGTCAGGGGTCCTGGCTACACCTTC
.,TRBJ2-5,TRBV11-2,.,CASSRPMETQYF,TGTGCCAGCAGCCGCCCGATGGAGACCCAGTACTTC
TRBD1,TRBJ1-3,TRBV19,.,CAGGTAGNTIYF,TGTGCCGGGGGGACAGCTGGAAACACCATATATTTT